Listed below are T cell receptor beta chains from one sample, sequenced in a study of identical twins. Each CDR3 protein gets one entry after TCRdb re-called the 5' RACE reads with MiXCR. The sample has some 330,000 distinct CDR3 sequences; 9% are singletons. The source material was naive T cells sorted from blood. All receptors come from a woman aged 50 to 60 in good health. Both conserved end residues are part of each CDR3. The D gene is left open where the match is weak. Part of the rows lack a size; the others show once, few, many or a class for expanded clones.

CDR3 DNA	CDR3 protein	V gene	J gene	clone size	D gene
TGCGCCAGCAACGGACAGGGCACTGAAGCTTTCTTT	CASNGQGTEAFF	TRBV10-2	TRBJ1-1	few	TRBD1
TGTGCCAGCAGCACCGGGCCGAACACCGGGGAGCTGTTTTTT	CASSTGPNTGELFF	TRBV7-2	TRBJ2-2	many	NA
TGCGCCAGCAGCTTGACCATCAGGGGGACCCATTCACCCCTCCACTTT	CASSLTIRGTHSPLHF	TRBV5-1	TRBJ1-6	few	TRBD1
TGCAGTGCTAGAGCAAGCCAGGGGAGTCGCAATCAGCCCCAGCATTTT	CSARASQGSRNQPQHF	TRBV20-1	TRBJ1-5	few	NA
TGTGCCTGGAGTGTAGAGGCGAACACTGAAGCTTTCTTT	CAWSVEANTEAFF	TRBV30	TRBJ1-1	few	NA
TGCGCCAGCAGCCAATTCCAAGAGACCCAGTACTTC	CASSQFQETQYF	TRBV4-1	TRBJ2-5	many	NA
TGTGCCAGCAGCCAGGAATATGAAGCTTTCTTT	CASSQEYEAFF	TRBV11-3	TRBJ1-1	NA	NA
TGCAGTGCTAGGACAGGGGTTAACCAGCCCCAGCATTTT	CSARTGVNQPQHF	TRBV20-1	TRBJ1-5	few	TRBD1
TGTGCTAGCAGCTCCTGGACTAGCGGGAAAGAGACCCAGTACTTC	CASSSWTSGKETQYF	TRBV7-7	TRBJ2-5	NA	TRBD2
TGTGCCAGCAGTCTCATCAGGACTAGCTTTGGGTATGAGCAGTTCTTC	CASSLIRTSFGYEQFF	TRBV6-1	TRBJ2-1	NA	TRBD2
TGTGCCAGCAGTGTTGGGGGGCCGAACTATGGCTACACCTTC	CASSVGGPNYGYTF	TRBV25-1	TRBJ1-2	many	NA
TGTGCCACCAGTGATCGTACCGTGGGGTATGGCTACACCTTC	CATSDRTVGYGYTF	TRBV24-1	TRBJ1-2	NA	NA
TGTGCCAGCAGTTACTCGCGGCGAGGGCCCACGACTGAGCAGTTCTTC	CASSYSRRGPTTEQFF	TRBV6-5	TRBJ2-1	few	NA
TGTGCCAGCAGCTTATTCGGGGGCGGGGTGGGTCACAATGAGCAGTTCTTC	CASSLFGGGVGHNEQFF	TRBV7-9	TRBJ2-1	few	NA
TGTGCCAGCAGTGAATTGGACAGGAGCAATGAGCAGTTCTTC	CASSELDRSNEQFF	TRBV27	TRBJ2-1	few	TRBD1
TGTGCCAGCCGTGAGCGGAGACTAGCGGGAGAAGGGTACAGCAATGAGCAGTTCTTC	CASRERRLAGEGYSNEQFF	TRBV2	TRBJ2-1	NA	TRBD2
TGTGCCACCAGTGATTTTAGGGCAAACACCGGGGAGCTGTTTTTT	CATSDFRANTGELFF	TRBV24-1	TRBJ2-2	few	NA
TGCAGTGCTAGAGATGGCGGGGGAACCTCCTACAATGAGCAGTTCTTC	CSARDGGGTSYNEQFF	TRBV20-1	TRBJ2-1	NA	TRBD2
TGCGCCAGCAGCCCTCTAGCGGGAGTAGGCGATGAGCAGTTCTTC	CASSPLAGVGDEQFF	TRBV5-1	TRBJ2-1	many	TRBD2